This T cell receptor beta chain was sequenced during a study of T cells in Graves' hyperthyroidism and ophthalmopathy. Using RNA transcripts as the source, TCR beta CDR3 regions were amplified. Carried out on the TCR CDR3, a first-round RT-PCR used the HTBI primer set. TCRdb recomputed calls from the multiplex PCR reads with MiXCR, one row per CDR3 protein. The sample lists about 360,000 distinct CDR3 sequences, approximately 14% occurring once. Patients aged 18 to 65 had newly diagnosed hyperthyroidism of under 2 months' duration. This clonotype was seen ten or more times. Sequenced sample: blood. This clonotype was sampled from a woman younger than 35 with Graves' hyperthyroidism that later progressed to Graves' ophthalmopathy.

CDR3 in amino acids: CASSPSPGAAYEQYF. The CDR3, as DNA: TGTGCCAGCAGTCCCTCCCCTGGCGCAGCCTACGAGCAGTACTTC. The rearrangement joins TRBV27 to TRBJ2-7; D gene ambiguous. This CDR3 spans 15 amino acids. Trimming took off 5 bases at V and 2 bases at J, with 16 bases between the two ends. Germline lookup yields CDR1 MNHEY and CDR2 SMNVEV (reference sequence).